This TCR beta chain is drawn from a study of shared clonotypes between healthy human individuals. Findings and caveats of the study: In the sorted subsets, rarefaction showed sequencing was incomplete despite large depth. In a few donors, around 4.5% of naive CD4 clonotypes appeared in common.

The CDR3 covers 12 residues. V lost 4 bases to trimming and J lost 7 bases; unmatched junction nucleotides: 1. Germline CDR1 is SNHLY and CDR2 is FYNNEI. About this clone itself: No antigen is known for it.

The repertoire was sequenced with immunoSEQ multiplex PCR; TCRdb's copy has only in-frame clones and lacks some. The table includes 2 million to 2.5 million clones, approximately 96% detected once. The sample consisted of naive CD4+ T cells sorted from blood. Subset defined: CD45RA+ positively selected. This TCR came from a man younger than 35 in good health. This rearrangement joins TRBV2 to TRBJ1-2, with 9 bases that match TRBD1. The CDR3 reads CASSGDRAGYTF. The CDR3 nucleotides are TGTGCCAGCAGTGGGGACAGGGCTGGCTACACCTTC.